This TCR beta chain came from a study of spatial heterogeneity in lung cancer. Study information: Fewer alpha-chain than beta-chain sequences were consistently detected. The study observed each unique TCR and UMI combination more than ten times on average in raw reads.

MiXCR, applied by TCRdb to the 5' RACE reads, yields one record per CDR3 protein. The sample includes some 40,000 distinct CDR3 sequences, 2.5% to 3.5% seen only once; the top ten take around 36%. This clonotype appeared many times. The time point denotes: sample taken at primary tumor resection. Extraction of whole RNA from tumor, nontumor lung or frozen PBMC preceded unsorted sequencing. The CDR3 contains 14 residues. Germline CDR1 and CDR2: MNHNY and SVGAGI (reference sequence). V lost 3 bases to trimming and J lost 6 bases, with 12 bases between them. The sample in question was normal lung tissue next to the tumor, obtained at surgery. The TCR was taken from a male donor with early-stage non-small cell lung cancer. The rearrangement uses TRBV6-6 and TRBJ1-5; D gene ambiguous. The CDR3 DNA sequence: TGTGCCAGCAGTTATATGGGATGGGGTCAGCCCCAGCATTTT. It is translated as CASSYMGWGQPQHF.